This TCR beta chain derives from a study of cytomegalovirus exposure and HLA in healthy donors. About the research overall: Roughly 89 million unique TCR sequences came from HLA-typed donors in an early release. In terms of ancestry, the Caucasian-associated cluster contained 80% to 90% of the approximately 380 genotyped donors. Study-level findings and limits: Later on, an analysis showed TCR association rates differing by HLA locus, with DRB1 the most and HLA-C the fewest.

On this clone: As yet, its antigen is unknown.

Germline CDR1 SGHRS, CDR2 YFSETQ. The V end lost 4 bases, the J end lost 6 bases, and 14 bases lay between the germline ends. There are 13 residues in the CDR3. 60 Vbeta and 13 Jbeta primers were used in PCR. Profiling relied on immunoSEQ multiplex PCR, and the TCRdb table lists in-frame clones only, not all of them. Of 150,000 to 200,000 clones in the sample, roughly 85% were seen once. The sample comprised PBMCs. V is TRBV5-1 and J is TRBJ2-7, with D uncertain. The source is a woman aged 25 to 39 in good health and CMV-seropositive. For the CDR3, the DNA is TGCGCCAGCAGCCTAGGCCTGCGCGGCGAGCAGTACTTC. Amino acid sequence: CASSLGLRGEQYF.